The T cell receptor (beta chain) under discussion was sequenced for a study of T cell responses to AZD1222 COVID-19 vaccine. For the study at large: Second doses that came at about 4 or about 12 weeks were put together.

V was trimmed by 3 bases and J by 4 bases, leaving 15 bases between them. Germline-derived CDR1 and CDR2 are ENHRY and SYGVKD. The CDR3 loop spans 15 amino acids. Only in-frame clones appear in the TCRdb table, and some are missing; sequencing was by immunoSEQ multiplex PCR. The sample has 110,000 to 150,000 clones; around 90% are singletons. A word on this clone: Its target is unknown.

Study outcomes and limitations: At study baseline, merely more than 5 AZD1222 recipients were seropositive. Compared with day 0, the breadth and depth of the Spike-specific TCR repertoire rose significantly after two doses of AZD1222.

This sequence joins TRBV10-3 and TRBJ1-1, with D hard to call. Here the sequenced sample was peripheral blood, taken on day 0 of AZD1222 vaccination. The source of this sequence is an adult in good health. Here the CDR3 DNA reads TGTGCCATCAGTGATCGGGCTGGGTTTGGCACTGAAGCTTTCTTT. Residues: CAISDRAGFGTEAFF.